The source of this TCR beta chain is a study of beta chain features in type 1 diabetes (dated by TCRdb to 2016 to 2018). About the study as a whole: Mean age, gender distribution, total cell number and subset yield were not different between patients and healthy donors. A total of some 100,000,000 sorted cells were examined across all samples, and the number of cells per subset was strongly correlated with RNA yield. In the study, recently diagnosed type 1 diabetes patients and matched healthy donors were compared on the TCRB repertoires of their sorted circulating CD4+ T cell subsets. Whereas all 30 or so donors provided naive and central memory subsets, regulatory and stem cell-like memory subsets were isolated from just 8 patients and roughly 8 healthy donors.

The High Capacity cDNA Reverse Transcription Kit was used to reverse transcribe all of the isolated RNA, meaning that expressed TCRB transcripts were what got sequenced. Naive, central memory and regulatory T cell samples underwent deep immunoSEQ sequencing, averaging about 3.57 million total reads per sample. After sorted cells were lysed in RLT buffer, RNA was extracted with DNase-treated RNeasy Micro or Mini kits, with the choice depending on cell number. Each cell subset was processed on its own to prevent cross-contamination, while patient and healthy donor samples were processed together. The immunoSEQ multiplex PCR was used to amplify TCRB sequences from cDNA, yielding 87-bp fragments that span the CDR3 region. The amplicons were sequenced using the Illumina HiSeq platform. Regarding the original processing steps: PCR bias was corrected computationally using synthetic template baselines, and reads within Hamming distance 2 were collapsed, with unmergeable singletons discarded. By aligning reads against IMGT, V, D and J genes, CDR3 length, and insertions or deletions at six rearrangement sites were assigned. Within each subset, clonotype counts were normalized to the number of sorted cells before true diversity and Gini coefficients were calculated with the tcR R package. The overlap coefficient, calculated on TCRB nucleotide sequences, was used to quantify repertoire sharing. Here the immuneACCESS table is served through TCRdb, limited to in-frame sequences with V and J called. Missing clones are a known gap in these copies; in checked studies unresolved V genes cover under half, and the rest lacks a known reason. D and trimming come from the DNA, and the V and J calls and clone size come from that table. Within this sample are some 220,000 clones, with 9.5% to 13% of them counted one time only. The ten largest clones capture about 1.2% of the sample.

From each donor, a single peripheral blood sample of around 120 mL on average was drawn into heparinised tubes. Naive, central memory, regulatory and stem cell-like memory CD4+ T cells were sorted on a BD FACSAria II using a panel including CD45RO, CCR7, CD25, CD127, CD95 and CD27. All sorted populations exceeded 95% purity. Right away, PBMCs were isolated by Lymphoprep density gradient centrifugation and were stained directly, with no culture step. So that batch effects would be minimized, each experiment stained and sorted samples in pairs, pairing one healthy donor with one patient. This clone has a handful of counts. Its antigen specificity is not known. No qualities accompany the bases; no much larger clone lies one base away. Via the germline V gene (reference sequence), CDR1 is LNHDA and CDR2 SQIVND. The germline V and J ends show losses of 9 bases and 2 bases respectively, and no gene match explains 9 bases of the junction. Inclusive of the bounding cysteine and phenylalanine, the CDR3 is 15 residues long. Only the CDR3 DNA is retained, 45 bases long and in frame from the first base.

General findings and caveats noted by the study authors: Because cDNA rather than genomic DNA was sequenced, highly expressing activated cells could have been over-represented, although no difference in activation and CD3 levels was found between groups. At VDJ recombination sites, type 1 diabetes patients had fewer insertions and more deleted nucleotides, which implies abnormalities in thymic rearrangement. Type 1 diabetes patients showed a moderate but significant shortening of TCRB CDR3 length in all four CD4+ subsets. Only small numbers of individuals were included in the HLA sub-analyses, which left unresolved whether HLA type had any influence on TCRB rearrangement. The naive, central memory and regulatory TCRB repertoires appeared to resemble one another more closely among patients than among healthy donors. PCR might favor shorter templates, but patient and control samples were amplified and corrected together, so any skew would affect both groups equally.

This TCR was recovered from a man aged 18 to 29 in good health. Recombination joined TRBV19 with TRBJ2-3; 9 junctional bases match TRBD2. The sample consisted of central memory CD4+ T cells from blood. The CDR3 corresponds to CASLKSGRNTDTQYF. The nucleotide sequence is given as TGTGCCAGCCTAAAAAGCGGGAGGAACACAGATACGCAGTATTTT.